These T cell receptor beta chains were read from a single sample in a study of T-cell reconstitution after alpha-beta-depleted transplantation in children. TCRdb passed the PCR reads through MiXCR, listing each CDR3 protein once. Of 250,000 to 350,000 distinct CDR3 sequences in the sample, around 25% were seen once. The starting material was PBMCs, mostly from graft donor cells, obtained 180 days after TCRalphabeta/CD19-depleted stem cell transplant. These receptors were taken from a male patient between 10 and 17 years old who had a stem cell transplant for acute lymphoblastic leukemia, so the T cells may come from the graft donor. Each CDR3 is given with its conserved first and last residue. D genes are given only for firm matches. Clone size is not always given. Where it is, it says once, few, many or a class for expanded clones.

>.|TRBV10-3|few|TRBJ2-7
TGTGCCATCAGTGAGGGACGACCCCGCTTTGGGGAGCAGTACTTC
CAISEGRPRFGEQYF
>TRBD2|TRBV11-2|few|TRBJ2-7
TGTGCCAGCAGCGGACTAGGTACCTACGAGCAGTACTTC
CASSGLGTYEQYF
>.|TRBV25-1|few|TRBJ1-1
TGTGCCAGCAGTGAGGCAGGTACCATGAACACTGAAGCTTTCTTT
CASSEAGTMNTEAFF
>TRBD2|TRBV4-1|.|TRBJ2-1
TGCGCCAGCAGCCAGGGACTAGGGGCCTACAATGAGCAGTTCTTC
CASSQGLGAYNEQFF
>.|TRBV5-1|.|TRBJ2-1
TGCGCCAGCAGCTTGGAGGGACATTACAATGAGCAGTTCTTC
CASSLEGHYNEQFF
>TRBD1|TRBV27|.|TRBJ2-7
TGTGCCAGCAGACGAGACAGGGATTCCTACGAGCAGTACTTC
CASRRDRDSYEQYF
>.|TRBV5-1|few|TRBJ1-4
TGCGCCAGCAGCTGGTCGACGTTAAATAATGAAAAACTGTTTTTT
CASSWSTLNNEKLFF
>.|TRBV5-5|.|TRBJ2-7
TGTGCCAGCAGCGAGATACTTGGGGGACGACGCGAGCAGTACTTC
CASSEILGGRREQYF
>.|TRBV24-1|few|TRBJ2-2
TGTGCCACCAGTGATTTGCCTTGGTTCGCAGGGAATAGAACCACCGGGGAGCTGTTTTTT
CATSDLPWFAGNRTTGELFF
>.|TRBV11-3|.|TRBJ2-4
TGTGCCAGCAGCGACCGACTAGCCAAAAACATTCAGTACTTC
CASSDRLAKNIQYF
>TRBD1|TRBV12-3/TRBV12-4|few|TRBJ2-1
TGTGCCAGCAATACCGGGACAGGGGGAAGGAATGAGCAGTTCTTC
CASNTGTGGRNEQFF
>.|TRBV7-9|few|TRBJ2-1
TGTGCCAGCAGCTTAGGATACGGCAACTACAATGAGCAGTTCTTC
CASSLGYGNYNEQFF
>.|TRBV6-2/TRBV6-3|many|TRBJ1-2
TGTGCCAGCAGGACCGCCCAACGGCATCAGGGCTACACCTTC
CASRTAQRHQGYTF
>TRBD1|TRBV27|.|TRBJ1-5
TGTGCCAGCAGTTATAAGGGGGCTTACAATCAGCCCCAGCATTTT
CASSYKGAYNQPQHF
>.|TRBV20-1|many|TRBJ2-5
TGCAGTGCTAGGGTTGGGTCCTCCACGGAGACCCAGTACTTC
CSARVGSSTETQYF
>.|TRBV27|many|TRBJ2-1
TGTGCCAGCAGTCTGCTGGGGCAGCTCCCCGAGCAGTTCTTC
CASSLLGQLPEQFF
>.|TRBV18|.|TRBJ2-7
TGTGCCAGCTCGTCCGGGACCAAAAACTACGAGCAGTACTTC
CASSSGTKNYEQYF
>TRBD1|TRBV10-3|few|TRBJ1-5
TGTGCCATCAGTGGACAGGGGGATCAGCCCCAGCATTTT
CAISGQGDQPQHF
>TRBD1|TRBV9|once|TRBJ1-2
TGTGCCAGCAGCGTGTACAGGGGGCATGGCTACACCTTC
CASSVYRGHGYTF
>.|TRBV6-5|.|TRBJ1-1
TGTGCCAGCAGTTACTCGAGGGGTCCCATGAACACTGAAGCTTTCTTT
CASSYSRGPMNTEAFF
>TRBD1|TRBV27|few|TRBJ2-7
TGTGCCAGCCATCTTACAGGGGGCCCTAGCTCCTACGAGCAGTACTTC
CASHLTGGPSSYEQYF
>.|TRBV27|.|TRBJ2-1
TGTGCCAGCAGTTCGTCCAGGAGCTCCTACAATGAGCAGTTCTTC
CASSSSRSSYNEQFF
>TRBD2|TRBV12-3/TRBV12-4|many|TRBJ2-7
TGTGCCAGCAGCTCTAGCGGGACCTACGAGCAGTACTTC
CASSSSGTYEQYF
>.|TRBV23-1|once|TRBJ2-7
TGCGCCAGCAGTCAAGTGTTAAGCTCCTACGAGCAGTACTTC
CASSQVLSSYEQYF
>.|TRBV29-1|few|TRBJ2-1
TGCAGCGTTAACCCTCTTGAGTCTGCCAATGAGCAGTTCTTC
CSVNPLESANEQFF
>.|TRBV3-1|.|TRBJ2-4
TGTGCCAGCAGCCAATCAGGGGAAAACATTCAGTACTTC
CASSQSGENIQYF
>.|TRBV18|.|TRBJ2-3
TGTGCCAGCTCACCTGGCGTGGGAGATACGCAGTATTTT
CASSPGVGDTQYF
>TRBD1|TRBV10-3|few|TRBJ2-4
TGTGCCATCAGGGCAGGGGGCGAAGGCATTCAGTACTTC
CAIRAGGEGIQYF
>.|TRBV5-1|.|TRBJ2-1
TGCGCCAGCAGCTTGACGGGGTCCTACTACAATGAGCAGTTCTTC
CASSLTGSYYNEQFF
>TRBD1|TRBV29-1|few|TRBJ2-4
TGCAGCGTGGGTGGACAGGGGGCGTCGTCGAGCATTCAGTACTTC
CSVGGQGASSSIQYF
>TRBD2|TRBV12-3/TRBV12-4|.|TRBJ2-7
TGTGCCAGCAGTTTAGCCAAGACTAGCGGGTCCACCTACGAGCAGTACTTC
CASSLAKTSGSTYEQYF
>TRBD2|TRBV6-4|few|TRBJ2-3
TGTGCCAGCAGTAGAGTAGCGGGAGGTGGTACAGATACGCAGTATTTT
CASSRVAGGGTDTQYF
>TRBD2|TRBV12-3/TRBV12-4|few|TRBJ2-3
TGTGCCAGCAGCGCGCGGGGGGAGACGCAGTATTTT
CASSARGETQYF
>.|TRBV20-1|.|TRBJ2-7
TGCAGTGCTAGAGCGGTGGGTAGCTACGAGCAGTACTTC
CSARAVGSYEQYF
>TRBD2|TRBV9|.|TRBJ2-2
TGTGCCAGCAGCGTAGGGGGCTCGGGAGGGTTCAGATACTGGTCGAACACCGGGGAGCTGTTTTTT
CASSVGGSGGFRYWSNTGELFF
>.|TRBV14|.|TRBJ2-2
TGTGCCAGCAGCCACAGGACCGGCACCGGGGAGCTGTTTTTT
CASSHRTGTGELFF
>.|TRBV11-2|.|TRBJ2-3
TGTGCCAGCAGCTCGCGCCATACGCAGTATTTT
CASSSRHTQYF
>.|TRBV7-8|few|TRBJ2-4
TGTGCCAGCAGCTTAAGGGGGGGGCTGAGGTTGGCCAAAAACATTCAGTACTTC
CASSLRGGLRLAKNIQYF
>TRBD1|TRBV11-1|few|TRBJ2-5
TGTGCCAGCAGCTTGACCAAGACCGGGACAGGGGGACAGGAGACCCAGTACTTC
CASSLTKTGTGGQETQYF
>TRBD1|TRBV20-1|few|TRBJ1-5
TGCAGTGCTAGAGCTAATAGGGGGCTGAGGGGCAATCAGCCCCAGCATTTT
CSARANRGLRGNQPQHF
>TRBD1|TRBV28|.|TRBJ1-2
TGTGCCAGCAGTCCGGTCACAGGGGGCGTTGGCTCTAACTATGGCTACACCTTC
CASSPVTGGVGSNYGYTF
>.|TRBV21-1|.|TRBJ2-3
TGTGCCAGCAGCCCCTTCGACCTTCGAGATACGCAGTATTTT
CASSPFDLRDTQYF
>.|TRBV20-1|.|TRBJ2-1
TGCAGTGCTCCCAGACTCGCTTCATCTAGGTCTGAGCAGTTCTTC
CSAPRLASSRSEQFF
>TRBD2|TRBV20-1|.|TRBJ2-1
TGCAGTGCTAGAGATAACGGACTAGCGGGAAGACTAGGCCATGAGCAGTTCTTC
CSARDNGLAGRLGHEQFF
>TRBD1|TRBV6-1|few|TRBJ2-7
TGTGCCAGCAGGGACAGGGGCCAGGGCTACGAGCAGTACTTC
CASRDRGQGYEQYF
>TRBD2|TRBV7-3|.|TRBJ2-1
TGTGCCAGCAGCCCTACAGCGGGAGGGTACACTGAGCAGTTCTTC
CASSPTAGGYTEQFF